In its sample, the clone carrying this TCR beta chain was seen once. Per germline, CDR1 SGHDT and CDR2 YYEEEE. CDR3 length: 11 amino acids. V was cut by 0 bases and J by 4 bases, with 0 bases left in between. The data derive from a study of OX40 agonist ivuxolimab in advanced cancers. About the research overall: A male proportion of 82.7% was recorded, with mean age around 55 years and range roughly 23 to 79.

Here immunoSEQ multiplex PCR was the method, and the copy in TCRdb shows in-frame clones only, minus some. The sample yields about 53,000 clones, 70% to 90% seen once. Sample: CD4+ or CD8+ T cells sorted from blood, taken in a trial of the OX40 agonist ivuxolimab. This chain uses TRBV5-6 with TRBJ2-3; D not resolved. The TCR comes from an adult with an advanced solid tumor such as melanoma, head and neck, liver or kidney cancer. The DNA for the CDR3 is TGTGCCAGCAGCTTGGCAGATACGCAGTATTTT. Its protein is CASSLADTQYF.